This is a list of T cell receptor beta chains from one sample in a study of regulatory T cells in long-lasting Graves disease. TCRdb independently ran MiXCR on the multiplex PCR reads; one entry per CDR3 protein. In the table there are 250,000 to 300,000 distinct CDR3 sequences, more than 15% of which are singletons. In addition, the sample was reused for a study of T cells in Graves' hyperthyroidism and ophthalmopathy.

Sequences were derived from peripheral blood mononuclear cells (PBMCs), sampled at new diagnosis, from a patient treated with antithyroid drugs. These receptor sequences come from a woman in her twenties or thirties with Graves disease. Both conserved end residues are part of each CDR3. The D gene is left open where the match is weak. Size values are once, few and many counts, or a class for expanded clones, and some rows have none.

D	J	length	size	V	DNA	CDR3
-	TRBJ2-7	13	-	TRBV7-9	TGTGCCAGCAGCCCGGGACATGGGTACGAGCAGTACTTC	CASSPGHGYEQYF
-	TRBJ2-5	16	-	TRBV6-1	TGTGCCAGCCCCGGGGTCCGGCAGAGGCATATAGAGACCCAGTACTTC	CASPGVRQRHIETQYF
-	TRBJ1-6	15	few	TRBV7-2	TGTGCCAGCAGCTTAGTGGTAGGGAATAATTCACCCCTCCACTTT	CASSLVVGNNSPLHF
-	TRBJ1-2	13	many	TRBV10-1	TGCGCCAGCAGTGTAGACAGATCCTATGGCTACACCTTC	CASSVDRSYGYTF
-	TRBJ1-5	13	-	TRBV20-1	TGCAGTGCTGCGGGGCACCTAAATCAGCCCCAGCATTTT	CSAAGHLNQPQHF
-	TRBJ1-2	15	-	TRBV14	TGTGCCAGCAGCCAAGCGTTAGGGGCCTCCTATGGCTACACCTTC	CASSQALGASYGYTF
TRBD2	TRBJ2-3	15	many	TRBV11-2	TGTGCCAGCAGCTTAGCGGGGGGGGTCACAGATACGCAGTATTTT	CASSLAGGVTDTQYF
-	TRBJ2-1	18	many	TRBV7-3	TGTGCCAGCAGCTTAGGGGGCTCTGGGGGGGCCCTACGCAATGAGCAGTTCTTC	CASSLGGSGGALRNEQFF
-	TRBJ2-5	14	-	TRBV7-9	TGTGCCAGCAGACGGGGAGGGGGTCGAGAGACCCAGTACTTC	CASRRGGGRETQYF
-	TRBJ1-1	15	-	TRBV5-1	TGCGCCAGCAGCCTGTCGGGGGACTTAAACACTGAAGCTTTCTTT	CASSLSGDLNTEAFF
TRBD1	TRBJ1-1	16	few	TRBV7-9	TGTGCCAGCAGCCCTCCCAGGACAGGGGTTGACACTGAAGCTTTCTTT	CASSPPRTGVDTEAFF
-	TRBJ1-1	14	many	TRBV27	TGTGCCAGCAGTTTGATTGGTTGGAACACTGAAGCTTTCTTT	CASSLIGWNTEAFF
TRBD1	TRBJ1-2	13	many	TRBV5-5	TGTGCCAGCAGCTTTCAGGGGGAGAATGGCTACACCTTC	CASSFQGENGYTF
TRBD1	TRBJ2-2	16	many	TRBV12-3/TRBV12-4	TGTGCCAGCAGTTCCCGGACAGGGCCGAACACCGGGGAGCTGTTTTTT	CASSSRTGPNTGELFF
TRBD2	TRBJ2-7	16	many	TRBV7-9	TGTGCCAGCAGCTTGGGCGGGGGGGCGGCATCCTACGAGCAGTACTTC	CASSLGGGAASYEQYF
TRBD1	TRBJ1-1	14	-	TRBV7-2	TGTGCCAGCATATCAGGGGGCCGGATCACTGAAGCTTTCTTT	CASISGGRITEAFF